This TCR beta chain was sequenced in a study of T cell repertoires in cytomegalovirus infection. Whole-study context: Well-studied HLA-B-restricted CMV epitopes were used in the study alongside recently identified HLA-C-restricted ones. A matching HLA type, together with CMV infection, was signaled by public TCR beta signatures.

Germline values: CDR1 LNHDA, CDR2 SQIVND (reference sequence). This CDR3 comprises 17 residues. J gave up 0 bases and V 10 bases, and 15 bases lay outside the gene matches. Study-wide points: HLA-C-restricted CMV-specific TCR beta clonotypes prevailed in the ex vivo response. Using cumulative public TCR beta family frequency, the authors identified those who carried CMV together with the relevant HLA.

This clonotype was picked up many times. Its antigen is not known. TCRdb re-called the reads with MiXCR, one entry per CDR3 protein. The sample contains about 89,000 distinct CDR3 sequences, approximately 32% of which appear only once. The receptor's source is a human donor in good health (CMV status not recorded). Some clones in this sample may be carry-over from other donors' samples. The starting material was CD8+ T cells from cultured PBMCs, obtained from culture after CMV antigen stimulation. The rearrangement links TRBV19 to TRBJ1-1; 9 bases line up with TRBD1. Written as DNA, the CDR3 is TGTGCCACCTTGGACAGGGGCCCTTATCCGATGAACACTGAAGCTTTCTTT. This encodes CATLDRGPYPMNTEAFF.